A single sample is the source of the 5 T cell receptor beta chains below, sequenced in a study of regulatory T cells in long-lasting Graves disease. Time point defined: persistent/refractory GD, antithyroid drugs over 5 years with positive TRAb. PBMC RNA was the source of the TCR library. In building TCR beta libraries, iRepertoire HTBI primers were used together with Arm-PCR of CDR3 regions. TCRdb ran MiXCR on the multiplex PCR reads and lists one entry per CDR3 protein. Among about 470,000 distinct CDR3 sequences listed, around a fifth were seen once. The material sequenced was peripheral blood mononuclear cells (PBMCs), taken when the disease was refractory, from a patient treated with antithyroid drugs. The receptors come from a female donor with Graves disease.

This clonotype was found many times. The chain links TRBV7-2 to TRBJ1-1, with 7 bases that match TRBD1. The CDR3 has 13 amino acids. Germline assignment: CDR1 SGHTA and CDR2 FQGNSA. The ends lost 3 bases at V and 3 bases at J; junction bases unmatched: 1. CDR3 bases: TGTGCCAGCAGCTTTCAGGGGGACACTGAAGCTTTCTTT. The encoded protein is CASSFQGDTEAFF.

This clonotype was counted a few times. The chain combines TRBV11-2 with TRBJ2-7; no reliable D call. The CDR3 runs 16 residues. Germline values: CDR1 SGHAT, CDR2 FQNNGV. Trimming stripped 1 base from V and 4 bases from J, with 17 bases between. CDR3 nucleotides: TGTGCCAGCAGCTTAGTCATAGGCCAGAATCCGTACGAGCAGTACTTC. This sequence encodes CASSLVIGQNPYEQYF. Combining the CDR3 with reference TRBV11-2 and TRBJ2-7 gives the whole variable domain EAGVAQSPRYKIIEKRQSVAFWCNPISGHATLYWYQQILGQGPKLLIQFQNNGVVDDSQLPKDRFSAERLKGVDSTLKIQPAKLEDSAVYLCASSLVIGQNPYEQYFGPGTRLTVT.

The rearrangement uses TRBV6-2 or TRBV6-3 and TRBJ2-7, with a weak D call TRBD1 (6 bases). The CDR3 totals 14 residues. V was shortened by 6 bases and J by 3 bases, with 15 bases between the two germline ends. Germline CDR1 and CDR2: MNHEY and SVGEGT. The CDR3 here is CASSSSQGYYEQYF. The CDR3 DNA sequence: TGTGCCAGCAGCTCCTCCCAGGGGTACTACGAGCAGTACTTC.

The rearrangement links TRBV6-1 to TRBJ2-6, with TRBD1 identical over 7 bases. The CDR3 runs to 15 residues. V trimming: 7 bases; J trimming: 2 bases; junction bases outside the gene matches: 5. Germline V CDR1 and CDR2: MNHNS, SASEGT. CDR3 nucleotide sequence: TGTGCCAGCACCGAGGGGGCGCCTGGGGCCAACGTCCTGACTTTC. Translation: CASTEGAPGANVLTF.

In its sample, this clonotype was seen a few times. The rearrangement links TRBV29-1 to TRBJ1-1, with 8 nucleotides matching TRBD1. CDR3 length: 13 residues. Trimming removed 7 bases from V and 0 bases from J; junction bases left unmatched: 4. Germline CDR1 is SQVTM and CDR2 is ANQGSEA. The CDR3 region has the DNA TGCAGCGGGAGACAGGGGATGAACACTGAAGCTTTCTTT. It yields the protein CSGRQGMNTEAFF.